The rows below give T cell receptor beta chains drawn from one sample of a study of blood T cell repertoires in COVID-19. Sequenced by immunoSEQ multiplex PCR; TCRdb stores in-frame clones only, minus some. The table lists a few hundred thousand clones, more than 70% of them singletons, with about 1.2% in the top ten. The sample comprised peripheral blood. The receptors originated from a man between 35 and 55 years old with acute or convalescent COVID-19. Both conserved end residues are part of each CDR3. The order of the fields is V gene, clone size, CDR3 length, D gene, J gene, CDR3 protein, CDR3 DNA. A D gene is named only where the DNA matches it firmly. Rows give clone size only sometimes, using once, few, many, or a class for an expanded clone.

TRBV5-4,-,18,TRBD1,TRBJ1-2,CASSSKTGPKGARNGYTF,TGTGCCAGCAGCTCTAAGACAGGGCCTAAAGGGGCAAGAAATGGCTACACCTTC
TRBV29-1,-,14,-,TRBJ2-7,CSVEGGPLVGEQYF,TGCAGCGTTGAAGGGGGGCCCCTTGTAGGCGAGCAGTACTTC
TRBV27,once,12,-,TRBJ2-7,CASSLGGFEQYF,TGTGCCAGCAGTTTAGGAGGGTTCGAGCAGTACTTC
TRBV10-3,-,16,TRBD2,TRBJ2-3,CAISGGLADSTDTQYF,TGTGCCATCAGTGGGGGACTAGCGGATAGCACAGATACGCAGTATTTT
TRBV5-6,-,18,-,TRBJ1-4,CASSGFGPLGTDNEKLFF,TGTGCCAGCAGCGGCTTTGGGCCGCTCGGAACGGATAATGAAAAACTGTTTTTT
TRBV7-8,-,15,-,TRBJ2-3,CASSSDPGAVDTQYF,TGTGCCAGCAGCTCCGACCCAGGGGCCGTGGATACGCAGTATTTT
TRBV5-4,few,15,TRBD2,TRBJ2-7,CASSRPGTSVYEQYF,TGTGCCAGCAGCCGTCCCGGGACTAGCGTATACGAGCAGTACTTC
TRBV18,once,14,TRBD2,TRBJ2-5,CASSSSGRGETQYF,TGTGCCAGCTCATCCAGTGGGAGGGGTGAGACCCAGTACTTC
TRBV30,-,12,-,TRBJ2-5,CAWSAVSTYQYF,TGTGCCTGGAGTGCGGTGTCTACCTATCAGTACTTC
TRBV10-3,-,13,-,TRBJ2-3,CAISEREKDTQYF,TGTGCCATCAGTGAGAGGGAGAAAGATACGCAGTATTTT
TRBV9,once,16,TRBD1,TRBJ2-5,CASSVDATGGQETQYF,TGTGCCAGCAGCGTAGACGCGACAGGGGGACAAGAGACCCAGTACTTC
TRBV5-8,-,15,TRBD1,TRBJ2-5,CASSLGQGGLETQYF,TGTGCCAGCAGCTTAGGACAGGGTGGTTTAGAGACCCAGTACTTC
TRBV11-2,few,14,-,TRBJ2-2,CASSFGLTTGELFF,TGTGCCAGCAGCTTTGGACTAACCACCGGGGAGCTGTTTTTT
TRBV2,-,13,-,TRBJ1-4,CASNRVGGEKLFF,TGTGCCAGTAACAGGGTCGGAGGTGAAAAACTGTTTTTT
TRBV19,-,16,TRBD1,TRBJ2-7,CASSNPGTGLSYEQYF,TGTGCCAGTAGTAACCCCGGGACAGGACTCTCCTACGAGCAGTACTTC
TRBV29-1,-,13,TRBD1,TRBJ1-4,CSVAQGGNEKLFF,TGCAGCGTTGCGCAGGGGGGTAATGAAAAACTGTTTTTT
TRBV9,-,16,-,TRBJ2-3,CASSVVGGLGTDTQYF,TGTGCCAGCAGCGTAGTGGGGGGGCTCGGCACAGATACGCAGTATTTT
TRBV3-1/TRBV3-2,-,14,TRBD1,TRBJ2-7,CASSPGQGSYEQYF,TGTGCCAGCAGCCCGGGACAGGGGTCCTACGAGCAGTACTTC
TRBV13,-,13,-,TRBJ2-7,CASRPHSLDEQYF,TGTGCCAGCCGCCCCCACAGCCTGGACGAGCAGTACTTC
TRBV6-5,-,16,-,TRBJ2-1,CASSYMAGSSYNEQFF,TGTGCCAGCAGTTACATGGCGGGATCGTCCTACAATGAGCAGTTCTTC
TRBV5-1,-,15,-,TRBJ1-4,CASSYVTGSSEKLFF,TGCGCCAGCAGCTATGTCACAGGGTCCAGTGAAAAACTGTTTTTT
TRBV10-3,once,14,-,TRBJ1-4,CAISAGFGSEKLFF,TGTGCCATCAGTGCGGGATTTGGGAGTGAAAAACTGTTTTTT
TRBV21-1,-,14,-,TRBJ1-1,CASTSYRVDTEAFF,TGTGCCAGCACCTCGTACAGGGTGGACACTGAAGCTTTCTTT
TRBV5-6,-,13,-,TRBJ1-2,CASSLGQNYGYTF,TGTGCCAGCAGCTTGGGGCAGAACTATGGCTACACCTTC
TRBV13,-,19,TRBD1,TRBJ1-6,CASSDTGGKAGSYNSPLHF,TGTGCCAGCAGCGATACAGGGGGGAAGGCCGGGTCCTATAATTCACCCCTCCACTTT
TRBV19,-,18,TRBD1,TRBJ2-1,CASSTDRGSADLYNEQFF,TGTGCCAGTAGTACGGACAGGGGGTCAGCGGATCTCTACAATGAGCAGTTCTTC
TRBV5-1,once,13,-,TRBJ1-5,CASSLALDQPQHF,TGCGCCAGCAGCTTGGCCCTCGATCAGCCCCAGCATTTT
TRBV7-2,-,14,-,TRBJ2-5,CASSLDQSSETQYF,TGTGCCAGCAGCTTAGACCAGTCATCAGAGACCCAGTACTTC
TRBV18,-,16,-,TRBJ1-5,CASSPDGAGSNQPQHF,TGTGCCAGCTCACCCGATGGCGCCGGGAGCAATCAGCCCCAGCATTTT
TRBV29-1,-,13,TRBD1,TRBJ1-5,CSVTTGGDQPQHF,TGCAGCGTTACGACAGGGGGTGACCAGCCCCAGCATTTT
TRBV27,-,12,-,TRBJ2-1,CASSFRDSKQFF,TGTGCCAGCAGTTTCCGGGACTCCAAGCAGTTCTTC
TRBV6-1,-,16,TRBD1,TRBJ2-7,CASSETPGTGDVEQYF,TGTGCCAGCAGTGAGACACCCGGGACAGGGGATGTCGAGCAGTACTTC
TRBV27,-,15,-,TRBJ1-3,CASSLSRTPGNTIYF,TGTGCCAGCAGTTTATCGAGGACTCCCGGAAACACCATATATTTT
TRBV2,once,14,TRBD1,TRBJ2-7,CASSIYRGSWEQYF,TGTGCCAGCAGTATATACAGGGGCAGTTGGGAGCAGTACTTC
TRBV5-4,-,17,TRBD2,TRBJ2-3,CASSPGGLAGGSDTQYF,TGTGCCAGCAGCCCGGGGGGGCTAGCGGGAGGATCAGATACGCAGTATTTT
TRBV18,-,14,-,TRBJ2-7,CASSRLAARNEQYF,TGTGCCAGCTCACGACTGGCCGCTAGGAACGAGCAGTACTTC
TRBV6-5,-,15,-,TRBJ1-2,CASSPRGRPMYGYTF,TGTGCCAGCAGTCCCAGGGGCAGGCCGATGTATGGCTACACCTTC
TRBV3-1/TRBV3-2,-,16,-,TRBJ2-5,CASSQGIGGSVETQYF,TGTGCCAGCAGCCAAGGTATTGGAGGGAGTGTGGAGACCCAGTACTTC
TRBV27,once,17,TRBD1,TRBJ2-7,CASSLSSLSDRGNEQYF,TGTGCCAGCAGTTTGTCGTCTCTATCGGACAGGGGGAACGAGCAGTACTTC
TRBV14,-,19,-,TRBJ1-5,CASSQDSGRTQVVRQPQHF,TGTGCCAGCAGCCAAGATTCAGGGAGGACCCAGGTAGTGCGGCAGCCCCAGCATTTT
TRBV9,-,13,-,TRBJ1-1,CASSPYLNTEAFF,TGTGCCAGCAGCCCTTATTTAAACACTGAAGCTTTCTTT
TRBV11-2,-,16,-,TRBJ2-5,CASSQLGGTSQETQYF,TGTGCCAGCAGCCAACTAGGGGGAACGTCCCAAGAGACCCAGTACTTC
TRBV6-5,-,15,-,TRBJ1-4,CASRQQSATNEKLFF,TGTGCCAGCAGGCAACAATCTGCAACTAATGAAAAACTGTTTTTT
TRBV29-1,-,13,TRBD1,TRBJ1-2,CSVEPGQGYGYTF,TGCAGCGTTGAACCGGGACAGGGGTATGGCTACACCTTC
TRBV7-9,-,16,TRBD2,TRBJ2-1,CASSFRLAGPGNEQFF,TGTGCCAGCAGCTTTCGTCTAGCGGGGCCTGGGAATGAGCAGTTCTTC